These 8 T cell receptor beta chains originate from one sample sequenced in a study of T cells in Graves' hyperthyroidism and ophthalmopathy. Amplification targeted TCR beta CDR3 regions from RNA transcripts. During a first-round RT-PCR of the TCR CDR3, the HTBI primer set was used. TCRdb re-called the multiplex PCR reads with MiXCR, one entry per CDR3 protein. Of about 840,000 distinct CDR3 sequences listed, 38% are singletons. The sequenced sample consisted of blood. The origin of the receptors is a man aged 18 to 30 with Graves' hyperthyroidism.

This clonotype was found many times. V usage is TRBV29-1 and J usage is TRBJ2-7; TRBD1 aligns across 8 bases. J gave up 4 bases and V 5 bases, and 13 bases lay outside the gene matches. The CDR3 is 15 amino acids. CDR1 is SQVTM, CDR2 ANQGSEA, per germline. The CDR3 DNA sequence: TGCAGCGTTACCATACCGGACAGGGAAGTGTACGAGCAGTACTTC. This sequence encodes CSVTIPDREVYEQYF.

This clonotype was detected ten times or more. The chain uses TRBV7-2 and TRBJ1-1; a possible D gene is TRBD1 (5 bases). Looked up from germline, CDR1 is SGHTA and CDR2 is FQGNSA. Trimming stripped 3 bases from V and 1 base from J, with 9 bases between. CDR3 size: 14 residues. The CDR3 DNA reads TGTGCCAGCAGCTTCCAAGGGGAGAACACTGAAGCTTTCTTT. Translating gives CASSFQGENTEAFF.

This clonotype has a handful of counts. The chain is built from TRBV2 and TRBJ2-5, with a possible D match to TRBD2 (7 bases). The CDR3 extends over 13 amino acids. Per germline, CDR1 SNHLY and CDR2 FYNNEI. V dropped 7 bases and J dropped 5 bases, with 14 bases sitting between them. Here the CDR3 DNA reads TGTGCCAGCACCGGGGGGCCCGGGGAGACCCAGTACTTC. It specifies CASTGGPGETQYF.

The chain links TRBV29-1 to TRBJ2-6, with a weak D call TRBD1 (7 bases). In germline, CDR1 is SQVTM, CDR2 ANQGSEA. The CDR3 loop spans 18 amino acids. V was pared by 2 bases and J by 0 bases, with 17 bases between. DNA for the CDR3: TGCAGCGTTGAAAGGGGGGCAGGGGGGAGCTCTGGGGCCAACGTCCTGACTTTC. Translation gives CSVERGAGGSSGANVLTF.

The chain combines TRBV5-4 with TRBJ2-7, with 11 bases fitting TRBD1. V gave up 3 bases and J gave up 6 bases; unmatched junction bases: 5. The CDR3 is 14 residues long. Germline V CDR1 and CDR2: SGHNT, YYREEE (reference sequence). The CDR3 is CASSSSGTGGEQYF. DNA for the CDR3: TGTGCCAGCAGCTCCTCCGGGACAGGGGGCGAGCAGTACTTC.

The sample holds a few counts of this clonotype. The gene calls are TRBV20-1 and TRBJ1-1; 9 nucleotides line up with TRBD1. The trim removed 3 bases at V and 1 base at J, leaving 12 bases unmatched. CDR1 DFQATT and CDR2 SNEGSKA come from the germline V gene (reference sequence). The CDR3 spans 17 residues. The CDR3 protein is CSARGTGRPGANTEAFF. The CDR3 DNA is TGCAGTGCTAGGGGGACAGGGCGCCCGGGTGCGAACACTGAAGCTTTCTTT.

This clonotype was counted a few times. This chain uses TRBV6-2 or TRBV6-3 with TRBJ2-6, with TRBD2 as a possible D gene (5 bases). This CDR3 has 15 residues. The ends were cut back, 8 bases at V and 0 bases at J, with 11 bases in the middle. Germline loops: CDR1 MNHEY, CDR2 SVGEGT. This CDR3 reads CASHAGDSGANVLTF. The CDR3, as DNA: TGTGCCAGCCACGCCGGGGACTCTGGGGCCAACGTCCTGACTTTC.

This clonotype was picked up many times. The gene calls are TRBV20-1 and TRBJ1-3; D gene ambiguous. CDR1 and CDR2 (germline): DFQATT, SNEGSKA (reference sequence). The CDR3 consists of 14 residues. Between the trimmed V and J ends, which lost 0 bases and 0 bases, there was a span of 6 bases. DNA for the CDR3: TGCAGTGCTAGAGAGGAGGGCTCTGGAAACACCATATATTTT. Protein sequence: CSAREEGSGNTIYF.